This TCR beta chain was identified in a study of CD8+ T cells in alopecia areata (dated by TCRdb to the late 2010s). Study-level background: The treated patients took part in an open-label pilot trial in which moderate-to-severe alopecia areata was treated with oral tofacitinib at 5 to 10 mg twice daily. Tofacitinib was given for 6 to 18 months, followed by 6 months of follow-up off drug to assess delayed response and recurrence. In treated patients, disease severity was measured using the SALT score, which gives the percentage of scalp surface area affected. To study T cell clonal expansion in alopecia areata, the researchers applied high-throughput TCRbeta sequencing to both the C3H/HeJ mouse model and human patients. On the human side, TCRbeta sequencing was run on scalp tissue and on sorted CD4+ and CD8+ peripheral blood T cells from healthy controls and from alopecia areata patients with either patchy or totalis/universalis disease. Biopsies were taken from tofacitinib-treated patients at baseline and again at 4 and 24 weeks into treatment, and several of those patients also had a later scalp biopsy. Clonality in the scalp was compared among normal scalp (n=4), patchy alopecia areata scalp (n=8), and alopecia totalis/universalis scalp (n=8). RNA came from the PAXgene miRNA kit for fixed scalp, the miRNeasy kit for PBMCs, and the RNeasy kit for mouse skin. immunoSEQ multiplex PCR using 35 Vbeta forward primers and 13 Jbeta reverse primers was used to amplify TCRbeta CDR3 regions.

CDR1 and CDR2, per the germline V gene, are LGHNT and FRNRAP. CDR3 length: 13 amino acids, cysteine to phenylalanine. The only DNA kept is the CDR3, 39 bases in frame from the first base. V lost 4 bases and J lost 6 bases; the stretch between them is 13 bases long. A word on this clone: This clone's antigen is unknown. Within one base of it there is no much larger clone, and no base qualities were kept.

The method behind the library was the immunoSEQ multiplex PCR assay. For TCR sequencing, RNA was extracted from every sample and reverse transcribed into cDNA to serve as template. SuperScript III was used for first-strand cDNA synthesis, primed with a 2:1 mix of oligo-dT and random hexamers. A synthetic immune receptor repertoire was used to gauge amplification bias, and whatever bias remained was removed computationally. In the authors' own workflow: Raw reads were preprocessed for error removal, and CDR3 was defined according to IMGT conventions as running from the conserved cysteine to phenylalanine. To get clonality, Shannon entropy was normalized by log2 of the number of productive unique TCRs and the result was subtracted from 1. Whether scalp clones were CD4 or CD8 was inferred by matching scalp TCRbeta sequences against CD4 and CD8 repertoires sorted from blood. TCRdb obtained this table from immuneACCESS and retained in-frame rearrangements with V and J assigned. These tables miss some clones; where compared with another copy, unresolved V genes account for less than half of the shortfall, and the remainder is unexplained. V and J calls and clone size follow that table, whereas D and trimming were derived from the DNA. For this sample there are under 350,000 clones; 55% to 70% appear just once. Of the sample, over 1.5% falls within the top ten clones.

Overall study results and their limits: Because the treated cohort was small and had only one nonresponder, larger studies are needed to examine links between baseline CD8+ expansion and response. Shared TCR sequences between patients were less evident than in mice, which may be partly attributable to HLA diversity in the patient population. Many expanded lesional clones were found to persist in scalp and blood during tofacitinib treatment, and relapse after treatment cessation may be partly explained by this persistence. Higher clonality and more expanded CD8+ clones were observed in lesional scalp than in normal scalp, particularly in alopecia totalis/universalis, a finding suggestive of antigenic drive. Scalp clonality and the number of expanded CD8+ clones among the top 100 scalp clones were significantly decreased by tofacitinib. Scalp TCR repertoire analysis is complicated because resident alphabeta T cells in normal human skin are also sequenced, whereas mouse skin is dominated by gammadelta T cells.

The intended sense of this specimen's time point label: 20 to 30 weeks on oral tofacitinib. The treatment or condition label on this specimen signifies: oral pan-JAK inhibitor, 5-10 mg twice daily. Lesional scalp punch biopsies and peripheral blood were obtained from alopecia areata patients. PBMCs were isolated by density centrifugation and stained for CD3, CD4 and CD8, and CD4+ and CD8+ T cells were sorted on a FACSAria. Sequencing used CD4+ T cells sorted from blood, obtained at week 24, from a patient treated with tofacitinib. The sequence derives from a human donor with alopecia areata. The chain couples TRBV12-5 to TRBJ2-7; TRBD1 could be the D gene, as 6 bases match. The nucleotide sequence is TGTGCTAGTGGTTGGGACACAGGCTCCGAGCAGTACTTC. Its translation reads: CASGWDTGSEQYF.